The 14 T cell receptor beta chains in this list originate from one sample, sequenced in a study of CD8 T cells in ankylosing spondylitis. Study-level findings and limits: Seven to nine highly homologous variants formed a TCR beta motif that appeared characteristic of ankylosing spondylitis blood.

TCRdb ran MiXCR on the 5' RACE reads and lists one entry per CDR3 protein. The sample comprises 130,000 or so distinct CDR3 sequences, under 20% of which are singletons, and roughly 30% rests with the top ten. Antigens of these TCRs are unknown. Sequenced sample: blood, either unsorted or a sorted T cell fraction (not recorded which). The receptors were gathered from a male donor with ankylosing spondylitis.

Only a few counts were recorded for this clonotype. The gene calls are TRBV9 and TRBJ2-1; perhaps TRBD2 as D (5 bases). Trimming took off 7 bases at V and 4 bases at J, with 18 bases between the two ends. The length of the CDR3 is 15 residues. Germline lookup yields CDR1 SGDLS and CDR2 YYNGEE. The CDR3 DNA is TGTGCCAGCGGGAGAGACGCCGGAGATTACAATGAGCAGTTCTTC. This translates into CASGRDAGDYNEQFF.

The V gene is TRBV5-1, the J gene TRBJ2-2; D uncertain. This CDR3 is 12 amino acids long. Trimming stripped 7 bases from V and 6 bases from J, with 10 bases between. The germline V gene has CDR1 SGHRS and CDR2 YFSETQ. This CDR3 reads CASSILAGELFF. CDR3 DNA sequence: TGCGCCAGCTCAATCTTGGCCGGGGAGCTGTTTTTT.

J is TRBJ2-3 and V is TRBV27; D ambiguous. The germline V gene encodes CDR1 MNHEY and CDR2 SMNVEV (reference sequence). CDR3 length: 13 residues. The V gene lost 6 bases and the J gene lost 2 bases, with 9 bases spanning the gap. CDR3 bases: TGTGCCAGCAGCCCCCCCAACACAGATACGCAGTATTTT. The encoded protein is CASSPPNTDTQYF.

This clonotype was seen a handful of times. The chain recombines TRBV4-2 with TRBJ1-1, with 12 bases identical to TRBD1. Germline CDR1 reads LGHNA; CDR2 reads YNFKEQ. V shed 4 bases, J shed 1 base, and the junction held 10 bases outside the gene matches. The CDR3 runs to 18 residues. The CDR3 spells CASSPLSGQGARNTEAFF. Written as DNA, the CDR3 is TGTGCCAGCAGCCCCCTCTCGGGACAGGGGGCTCGGAACACTGAAGCTTTCTTT.

The rearrangement uses TRBV7-9 and TRBJ2-5; no clear D gene. This CDR3 is built from 14 residues. The germline gives CDR1 SEHNR, CDR2 FQNEAQ (reference sequence). Trimming shortened V by 1 base and J by 5 bases, and 11 bases separated the two germline ends. The CDR3 is CASSLGYGGETQYF. The CDR3 DNA is TGTGCCAGCAGCTTAGGTTACGGTGGCGAGACCCAGTACTTC.

In its sample, this clonotype was seen many times. V usage is TRBV29-1 and J usage is TRBJ2-1; D not resolved. The CDR3 has 14 residues. Germline CDR1 is SQVTM and CDR2 is ANQGSEA. Trimming left V 5 bases short and J 4 bases short, with 15 bases between. CDR3 in amino acids: CSVYPPINYNEQFF. For the CDR3, the DNA is TGCAGCGTTTACCCACCGATCAATTACAATGAGCAGTTCTTC.

The chain employs TRBV7-7 and TRBJ2-2, with 10 bases that match TRBD1. From germline, CDR1 is SSHAT and CDR2 FNYEAQ (reference sequence). This CDR3 has 16 residues. V gave up 0 bases and J gave up 8 bases; unmatched junction bases: 6. CDR3 loop: CASSLAGTGASGELFF. In DNA form, the CDR3 reads TGTGCCAGCAGCTTAGCGGGGACAGGGGCTTCTGGGGAGCTGTTTTTT.

The chain carries TRBV7-8 and TRBJ1-5; D is possibly TRBD1 (5 bases). Trimming pared 0 bases from V and 6 bases from J, leaving 15 bases between. The CDR3 has 16 residues. Germline lookup yields CDR1 SGHVS and CDR2 FQNEAQ. In nucleotides, the CDR3 is TGTGCCAGCAGCTTAGCGGGGTGGGGCGAGGTTCAGCCCCAGCATTTT. It translates to CASSLAGWGEVQPQHF.

The V gene is TRBV27, the J gene TRBJ1-5, with 7 positions matching TRBD1. With V trimmed by 8 bases and J by 1 base, 2 bases remained unmatched. The CDR3 length is 13 residues. Germline CDR1 is MNHEY and CDR2 is SMNVEV (reference sequence). Here the CDR3 reads CASRQGSNQPQHF. As DNA, the CDR3 is TGTGCCAGCCGACAGGGCAGCAATCAGCCCCAGCATTTT.

In its sample, this clonotype was seen once. One junction end disagrees with the germline gene, perhaps due to a read error. This chain links TRBV20-1 with TRBJ2-7; D not certain. This CDR3 comprises 10 residues. Germline V CDR1 and CDR2: DFQATT, SNEGSKA (reference sequence). CDR3 residues: CSAPNLGLAF. DNA of the CDR3: TGCAGTGCTCCTAACCTGGGCCTGGCTTTC.

In this sample, this clonotype turned up a few times. The gene calls are TRBV7-9 and TRBJ1-2; 8 bases fit TRBD1. The V segment lost 1 base and the J segment 8 bases; nucleotides outside the gene matches: 6. Germline V gene sequence: CDR1 SEHNR, CDR2 FQNEAQ (reference sequence). This CDR3 has 14 amino acids. The CDR3 region is CASSLVTGAAGYTF. The DNA for the CDR3 is TGTGCCAGCAGCTTAGTGACAGGGGCGGCGGGCTACACCTTC.

This clonotype was found many times. The rearrangement joins TRBV27 to TRBJ2-2; the D gene is possibly TRBD1 (5 bases). The V end was cut by 4 bases, the J end by 2 bases, with 14 bases between. The germline V gene has CDR1 MNHEY and CDR2 SMNVEV (reference sequence). The CDR3 totals 16 residues. CDR3 sequence reads: CASSSHVDRNTGELFF. The CDR3 DNA reads TGTGCCAGCAGTTCCCACGTCGACAGAAACACCGGGGAGCTGTTTTTT.

This rearrangement joins TRBV28 to TRBJ1-3, with D unclear. The CDR3 has 15 amino acids. V dropped 5 bases and J dropped 2 bases, with 13 bases sitting between them. CDR1 MDHEN and CDR2 SYDVKM come from the germline V gene. In DNA, the CDR3 is TGTGCCAGCAGTCTCCCCACGGTCGCTGGAAACACCATATATTTT. Amino acid sequence: CASSLPTVAGNTIYF.

V and J are TRBV7-9 and TRBJ1-1; D is possibly TRBD1 (5 bases). V lost 8 bases to trimming and J lost 5 bases, with 9 bases between them. The CDR3 loop spans 11 amino acids. Germline V gives CDR1 SEHNR, CDR2 FQNEAQ (reference sequence). This CDR3 is CASRRGTEAFF. CDR3 sequence (DNA): TGTGCCAGCCGGCGGGGGACTGAAGCTTTCTTT.